Below, 26 T cell receptor beta chains from the same sample are listed, as sequenced in a study of control samples from healthy donors and cancer patients. Some clones are missing from TCRdb's copy, which holds only in-frame ones; the method was immunoSEQ multiplex PCR. The sample consists of fewer than 85,000 clones, 94% of them appearing once. Input material: blood. The origin of the receptors is a woman in her twenties or thirties in good health.

This chain uses TRBV3-1 (or the pseudogene TRBV3-2) with TRBJ1-1, with D perhaps TRBD1 (6 bases). CDR3 length equals 15 residues. Trimming left V 3 bases short and J 1 base short, with 12 bases between. Germline CDR1 and CDR2: LGHDT and YNNKEL (reference sequence). CDR3 bases: TGTGCCAGCAGCCATCGGACAGCTAGGAACACTGAAGCTTTCTTT. This codes for CASSHRTARNTEAFF.

This rearrangement joins TRBV6-1 to TRBJ2-5, with D unresolved. Deletions cut 3 bases from V and 4 bases from J, with 9 bases between. Germline V lookup: CDR1 MNHNS, CDR2 SASEGT. The CDR3 runs to 13 residues. CDR3 residues: CASSDSPLETQYF. CDR3 DNA: TGTGCCAGCAGTGATTCCCCACTAGAGACCCAGTACTTC.

The DNA for the CDR3 is TGTGCCAGCAGCCCAGGAGGGGGTAAGGGCAATCAGCCCCAGCATTTT. It yields the protein CASSPGGGKGNQPQHF. The chain couples TRBV7-9 to TRBJ1-5, with D possibly TRBD1 on 6 matching bases. This CDR3 has 16 residues. Per germline, CDR1 SEHNR and CDR2 FQNEAQ (reference sequence). The germline V and J ends were trimmed by 5 bases and 2 bases, with 16 bases remaining between them.

This chain joins TRBV3-1 (or the pseudogene TRBV3-2) and TRBJ1-1; the D is unclear. The CDR3 loop spans 15 amino acids. V was cut by 0 bases and J by 2 bases, with 10 bases left in between. From germline, CDR1 is LGHDT and CDR2 YNNKEL (reference sequence). DNA for the CDR3: TGTGCCAGCAGCCAAGATCTTGCGGTTAACACTGAAGCTTTCTTT. Translation: CASSQDLAVNTEAFF.

In regard to this clone: The limits of the CDR3 on the DNA are not certain, so only TCRdb's listed CDR3 is given. This sample also contains other DNA sequences that code for the same CDR3. The chain employs TRBV7-9 and TRBJ2-3; the D call in the table, TRBD2, was not verified against the DNA. Per germline, CDR1 SEHNR and CDR2 FQNEAQ (reference sequence). The CDR3 totals 14 residues, both ends included. This chain's CDR3 is CASGVGGGTDTQYF.

The CDR3 protein is CASSEGVGLGSPLHF. CDR3 bases: TGTGCCAGCAGTGAGGGGGTAGGGTTGGGTTCACCCCTCCACTTT. The chain joins TRBV6-1 to TRBJ1-6, with D possibly matching TRBD1 (5 bases). The germline V gene has CDR1 MNHNS and CDR2 SASEGT. The CDR3 sequence is 15 residues long. Trimming took off 3 bases at V and 9 bases at J, with 15 bases between the two ends.

The rearrangement uses TRBV18 and TRBJ2-2; D is perhaps TRBD1 (6 bases). The CDR3 runs to 16 residues. CDR1 and CDR2 from the germline V gene are KGHSH and LQKENI. The V gene lost 0 bases and the J gene lost 0 bases, with 8 bases spanning the gap. CDR3 bases: TGTGCCAGCTCACCACCCAGGGGAACGAACACCGGGGAGCTGTTTTTT. Translating gives CASSPPRGTNTGELFF.

This CDR3 is CASSSRLEQYF. The CDR3 DNA is TGTGCCAGCAGTTCCCGCTTGGAGCAGTACTTC. V is TRBV6-6 and J is TRBJ2-7; D remains ambiguous. Trimming removed 4 bases from V and 7 bases from J, with 8 bases in between. Germline loops: CDR1 MNHNY, CDR2 SVGAGI (reference sequence). The CDR3 covers 11 residues.

This clone was seen only a few times. The V call is TRBV5-1, the J call TRBJ1-4; 7 nucleotides agree with TRBD1. The germline gives CDR1 SGHRS, CDR2 YFSETQ. The CDR3 sequence is 16 residues long. V lost 1 base and J lost 0; bases outside the gene matches: 3. The CDR3 sequence: CASSLPGGATNEKLFF. CDR3 DNA sequence: TGCGCCAGCAGCTTGCCAGGGGGGGCAACTAATGAAAAACTGTTTTTT.

A single count supports this clone. This chain links TRBV12-5 with TRBJ1-1, with D perhaps matching TRBD1 (6 bases). This CDR3 comprises 15 residues. V lost 5 bases to trimming and J lost 4 bases, with 17 bases between them. CDR1 and CDR2 (germline): LGHNT, FRNRAP. The DNA of the CDR3 is TGTGCTAGTGGTCCTAGGCGGGGGCGCGCCACTGAAGCTTTCTTT. Protein sequence: CASGPRRGRATEAFF.

The chain employs TRBV27 and TRBJ1-1; D not certain. The CDR3 is 13 amino acids. Germline CDR1 MNHEY, CDR2 SMNVEV (reference sequence). Trimming pared 4 bases from V and 6 bases from J, leaving 12 bases between. This CDR3 is CASSSGALAEAFF. CDR3 nucleotides: TGTGCCAGCAGTTCGGGCGCTCTTGCTGAAGCTTTCTTT.

The sample holds a few counts of this clone. The rearrangement uses TRBV7-9 and TRBJ2-3; 8 bases align to TRBD1. Trimming removed 1 base from V and 0 bases from J; junction bases left unmatched: 3. Germline V lookup: CDR1 SEHNR, CDR2 FQNEAQ (reference sequence). CDR3 length equals 16 residues. CDR3 in DNA: TGTGCCAGCAGCTTAGGCAGGGGGCCAAGCACAGATACGCAGTATTTT. As protein: CASSLGRGPSTDTQYF.

As regards this clone: The junction does not match germline at one end; this may be a read error. The chain links TRBV7-8 to TRBJ1-5; D remains unclear. Per the germline V gene, CDR1 is SGHVS and CDR2 is FQNEAQ. The CDR3 runs 15 residues. The CDR3 DNA sequence: TGTGCCAGCAGCTTAGGCCGGGAGCCCAATCAGCTCCAGCATTTT. Translated: CASSLGREPNQLQHF. Combining the CDR3 with reference TRBV7-8 and TRBJ1-5 gives the whole variable domain GAGVSQSPRYKVAKRGQDVALRCDPISGHVSLFWYQQALGQGPEFLTYFQNEAQLDKSGLPSDRFFAERPEGSVSTLKIQRTQQEDSAVYLCASSLGREPNQLQHFGDGTRLSIL.

CDR3 in amino acids: CASSPDSDQPQHF. The CDR3 bases are TGTGCCAGCAGCCCCGACTCCGATCAGCCCCAGCATTTT. V is TRBV7-9 and J is TRBJ1-5; D remains ambiguous. V lost 5 bases and J 5 bases, leaving 10 bases between the germline ends. This CDR3 has 13 amino acids. The V gene's germline CDR1 is SEHNR and CDR2 FQNEAQ (reference sequence).

The V and J genes are TRBV6-6 and TRBJ1-1; TRBD1 is a possible D gene (5 bases). The ends were cut back, 8 bases at V and 4 bases at J, with 17 bases in the middle. CDR1 and CDR2 from the germline V gene are MNHNY and SVGAGI (reference sequence). The CDR3 is 14 amino acids. The CDR3 here is CASGMGTVGTEAFF. The CDR3, as DNA: TGTGCCAGCGGGATGGGGACTGTTGGCACTGAAGCTTTCTTT.

V usage is TRBV30 and J usage is TRBJ2-3; D not certain. V was trimmed by 0 bases and J by 6 bases, leaving 7 bases between them. The CDR3 has 12 residues. Germline V gene data show CDR1 as GTSNPN and CDR2 as SVGIG (reference sequence). CDR3 in amino acids: CAWSVGRDTQYF. Here the CDR3 DNA reads TGTGCCTGGAGTGTCGGTCGGGATACGCAGTATTTT.

This clone was found once. This chain joins TRBV5-1 and TRBJ1-3, with a possible D match to TRBD1 (5 bases). V lost 0 bases and J lost 4, with 11 bases in between. The CDR3 is 15 amino acids. The germline V gene encodes CDR1 SGHRS and CDR2 YFSETQ. CDR3 sequence (DNA): TGCGCCAGCAGCTTGGCCGGCGGGGACGGAAACACCATATATTTT. Encoded protein: CASSLAGGDGNTIYF.

CDR3 nucleotides: TGTGCCAGCAGCTTCAAGGGCGTCAATGAGCAGTTCTTC. Encoded protein: CASSFKGVNEQFF. This chain joins TRBV7-2 and TRBJ2-1, with unresolved D. CDR3 length equals 13 residues. With 3 bases removed from V and 6 bases from J, the gap between germline ends came to 9 bases. The V gene's germline CDR1 is SGHTA and CDR2 FQGNSA.

This chain uses TRBV7-8 with TRBJ2-7; D is ambiguous. CDR1 and CDR2 (germline): SGHVS, FQNEAQ. The CDR3 length is 13 residues. Between the trimmed V and J ends, which lost 3 bases and 1 base, there was a span of 7 bases. The CDR3 sequence: CASSFYGSYEQYV. CDR3 DNA: TGTGCCAGCAGCTTTTACGGTTCCTACGAGCAGTACGTC.

This clone occurred once. The chain recombines TRBV5-1 with TRBJ1-3; D gene unclear. Between the trimmed V and J ends, which lost 9 bases and 4 bases, there was a span of 20 bases. The CDR3 runs to 15 residues. The V gene's germline CDR1 is SGHRS and CDR2 YFSETQ. The CDR3 nucleotides read TGCGCCACCCAGATGGATCCCTTGAGAGGAAACACCATATATTTT. Its translation: CATQMDPLRGNTIYF.

This CDR3 reads CASSVSGGNNYGYTF. In nucleotides, the CDR3 is TGTGCCAGCAGTGTTTCAGGGGGTAATAACTATGGCTACACCTTC. V and J are TRBV2 and TRBJ1-2; 7 bases map to TRBD1. Per germline, CDR1 SNHLY and CDR2 FYNNEI. The V segment lost 4 bases and the J segment 1 base; nucleotides outside the gene matches: 6. This CDR3 region has 15 residues.

The V call is TRBV4-1, the J call TRBJ2-3, with unresolved D. V lost 1 base and J lost 4, with 3 bases in between. The length of the CDR3 is 12 residues. Germline assignment: CDR1 MGHRA and CDR2 YSYEKL. CDR3 in amino acids: CASSQVADTQYF. In nucleotides, the CDR3 is TGCGCCAGCAGCCAAGTAGCAGATACGCAGTATTTT.

The CDR3 loop is CASSGGAPYNEQFF. CDR3 sequence (DNA): TGTGCCAGCAGCGGGGGGGCCCCCTACAATGAGCAGTTCTTC. This chain uses TRBV6-5 with TRBJ2-1; 8 nucleotides match TRBD2. This CDR3 is 14 amino acids long. Per the germline V gene, CDR1 is MNHEY and CDR2 is SVGAGI. V shed 6 bases and J 2 bases; nucleotides not matched to a gene: 3.

This clone was seen more than once but under ten times. The rearrangement links TRBV5-4 to TRBJ1-2; 9 bases map to TRBD1. The V and J ends lost 4 bases and 3 bases, in that order; junction bases with no gene match: 1. This CDR3 comprises 13 residues. Germline V gives CDR1 SGHNT, CDR2 YYREEE (reference sequence). As DNA, the CDR3 is TGTGCCAGCAGCGGGGACAGGGACTATGGCTACACCTTC. Amino acid sequence: CASSGDRDYGYTF. Using reference TRBV5-4 and TRBJ1-2 for the parts outside the CDR3, the full variable domain is ETGVTQSPTHLIKTRGQQVTLRCSSQSGHNTVSWYQQALGQGPQFIFQYYREEENGRGNFPPRFSGLQFPNYSSELNVNALELDDSALYLCASSGDRDYGYTFGSGTRLTVV.

The CDR3 coding sequence is TGTGCCAGCTCACCGTCTTCACCAACTAACTACGAGCAGTACGTC. Amino acid sequence: CASSPSSPTNYEQYV. This chain links TRBV18 with TRBJ2-7; D is ambiguous. The V and J ends lost 3 bases and 3 bases respectively, with 15 bases between them. This CDR3 has 15 residues. CDR1 KGHSH and CDR2 LQKENI come from the germline V gene.

The chain links TRBV6-1 to TRBJ1-2, with TRBD1 matching over 7 bases. CDR1 MNHNS and CDR2 SASEGT come from the germline V gene. This CDR3 is built from 14 residues. Trimming took 0 bases from V and 4 from J; bases not matched to a gene: 2. The chain's CDR3 is CASSEAGGAYGYTF. For the CDR3, the DNA is TGTGCCAGCAGTGAAGCAGGGGGCGCCTATGGCTACACCTTC.